Following are 9 T cell receptor beta chains from one sample sequenced in a study of blood T cell repertoires in COVID-19. Data came from immunoSEQ multiplex PCR; TCRdb stores just in-frame clones and leaves some out. The table lists some 460,000 clones, about 89% of them singletons. The sequenced material came from peripheral blood. The source of these receptors is a woman aged 30 to 39 with acute or convalescent COVID-19.

In this sample, this clone turned up once. The rearrangement links TRBV11-2 to TRBJ2-1; 7 bases match TRBD1. Germline CDR1 reads SGHAT; CDR2 reads FQNNGV. The trim removed 5 bases at V and 4 bases at J, leaving 8 bases unmatched. The CDR3 spans 15 residues. In DNA form, the CDR3 reads TGTGCCAGCAGCCCCGACAGGGCTTTATACAATGAGCAGTTCTTC. This sequence encodes CASSPDRALYNEQFF.

This clone came up once. The genes are TRBV3-1 (or the pseudogene TRBV3-2) and TRBJ1-1; D gene ambiguous. Germline V gene sequence: CDR1 LGHDT, CDR2 YNNKEL (reference sequence). V gave up 1 base and J gave up 10 bases, with 10 bases separating them. The CDR3 consists of 12 residues. The CDR3 bases are TGTGCCAGCAGCCAAGTCTATTCCGTAGCTTTCTTT. Translating it yields CASSQVYSVAFF.

The rearrangement links TRBV5-6 to TRBJ1-1, with D possibly TRBD1 on 6 matching bases. Trimming left V 1 base short and J 5 bases short, with 24 bases between. There are 18 residues in the CDR3. Looked up from germline, CDR1 is SGHDT and CDR2 is YYEEEE. The CDR3 region has the DNA TGTGCCAGCAGCTTGTCGCTTAGGCGCAAGGGGGGGTTTACTGAAGCTTTCTTT. The encoded protein is CASSLSLRRKGGFTEAFF.

This clone was detected only a few times. This chain uses TRBV4-1 with TRBJ2-1; TRBD1 might be the D (6 bases). Germline-derived CDR1 and CDR2 are MGHRA and YSYEKL. CDR3 size: 15 residues. Trimming cost V 3 bases and J 5 bases, with 14 bases left between them. The CDR3 protein is CASSQIWTVNNEQFF. The CDR3, as DNA: TGCGCCAGCAGCCAGATTTGGACAGTCAACAATGAGCAGTTCTTC.

The V and J genes are TRBV11-3 and TRBJ2-7, with a possible D match to TRBD2 (5 bases). Germline CDR1 reads SGHNT; CDR2 reads YENEEA. The CDR3 contains 13 residues. Trimming cost V 3 bases and J 6 bases, with 12 bases left between them. This CDR3 is CASSFGVMGEQYF. The DNA for the CDR3 is TGTGCCAGCAGCTTCGGGGTAATGGGCGAGCAGTACTTC.

As concerns this clone: Different DNA sequences within this sample yield the same CDR3. This sequence joins TRBV29-1 and TRBJ1-2; 7 positions match TRBD1. The germline CDR1 and CDR2 sequences are SQVTM and ANQGSEA. The junction had 7 bases not matched to a gene; V was cut back by 6 bases and J by 0 bases. The CDR3 is 14 residues long. CDR3 DNA: TGCAGCGTGACAGGGATCGACTCTAACTATGGCTACACCTTC. Its translation: CSVTGIDSNYGYTF.

This chain joins TRBV10-3 and TRBJ2-3, with TRBD2 identical over 15 bases. This CDR3 has 16 amino acids. The junction had 5 bases not matched to a gene; V was cut back by 8 bases and J by 2 bases. Per germline, CDR1 ENHRY and CDR2 SYGVKD. CDR3 protein: CAIGGLAGGPTDTQYF. In nucleotides, the CDR3 is TGTGCCATCGGGGGACTAGCGGGGGGCCCCACAGATACGCAGTATTTT.

The gene calls are TRBV28 and TRBJ2-5; no definite D call. CDR3 length: 13 amino acids. V lost 6 bases and J lost 1, with 9 bases in between. Per germline, CDR1 MDHEN and CDR2 SYDVKM. CDR3 loop: CASSPRVQETQYF. CDR3 DNA: TGTGCCAGCAGCCCACGGGTCCAAGAGACCCAGTACTTC.

The chain links TRBV5-1 to TRBJ2-7, with D possibly TRBD2 on 6 matching bases. V lost 5 bases and J lost 0, with 12 bases in between. This CDR3 has 14 amino acids. Germline assignment: CDR1 SGHRS and CDR2 YFSETQ. The CDR3 nucleotides read TGCGCCAGCAGTCATCAGGACTACTCCTACGAGCAGTACTTC. It yields the protein CASSHQDYSYEQYF.